This TCR beta chain was recovered during a study of glioma-infiltrating T cells after dendritic cell vaccination. Study-level information: Three intradermal dendritic cell vaccine injections were given every two weeks.

The time point denotes: after dendritic cell vaccination, including at tumor progression/relapse. Patients had residual fresh-frozen tumor tissue and more than two years of survival data. No glioblastoma patient carried an isocitrate dehydrogenase mutation. PBMC sampling occurred before vaccination, two weeks after the third dose, and at progression. The table came from immunoSEQ multiplex PCR; TCRdb's copy has only in-frame clones and leaves some out. The sample comprises roughly 85,000 clones, around 84% of which are singletons, and 8.5% rests with the top ten. The J segment lost 6 bases and the V segment lost 1 base, leaving 7 bases of the junction unmatched. The CDR3 loop spans 15 amino acids. Germline V gene data show CDR1 as SNHLY and CDR2 as FYNNEI.

Source: blood, taken after dendritic cell vaccination. This chain connects TRBV2 to TRBJ1-2, with 8 positions matching TRBD1. This clonotype was obtained from a human donor with glioblastoma. This chain's CDR3 is CASSEVSGGLNGYTF. DNA of the CDR3: TGTGCCAGCAGTGAAGTTTCAGGGGGCTTAAATGGCTACACCTTC.